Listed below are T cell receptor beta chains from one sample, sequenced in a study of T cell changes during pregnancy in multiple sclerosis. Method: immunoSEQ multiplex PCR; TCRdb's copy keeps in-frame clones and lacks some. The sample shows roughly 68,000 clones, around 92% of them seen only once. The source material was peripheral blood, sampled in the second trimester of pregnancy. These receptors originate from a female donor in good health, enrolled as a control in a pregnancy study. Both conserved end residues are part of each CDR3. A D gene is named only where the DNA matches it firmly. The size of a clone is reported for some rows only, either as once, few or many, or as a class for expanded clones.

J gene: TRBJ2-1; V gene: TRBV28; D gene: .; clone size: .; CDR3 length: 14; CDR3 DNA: TGTGCCACCGGGGGACGAGGGCTCTACAATGAGCAGTTCTTC; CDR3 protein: CATGGRGLYNEQFF
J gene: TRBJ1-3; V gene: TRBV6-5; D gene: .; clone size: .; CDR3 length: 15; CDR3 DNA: TGTGCCAGCAGTACCTTCGGAGGGTCTGGAAACACCATATATTTT; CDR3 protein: CASSTFGGSGNTIYF
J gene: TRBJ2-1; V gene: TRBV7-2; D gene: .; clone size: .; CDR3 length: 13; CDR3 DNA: TGTGCCAGCAGATTTAGCGGAGACAATGAGCAGTTCTTC; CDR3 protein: CASRFSGDNEQFF
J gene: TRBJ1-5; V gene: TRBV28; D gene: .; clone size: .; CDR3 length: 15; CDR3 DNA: TGTGCCAGCAGTTCAATAGCAGGGGGCAATCAGCCCCAGCATTTT; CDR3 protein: CASSSIAGGNQPQHF
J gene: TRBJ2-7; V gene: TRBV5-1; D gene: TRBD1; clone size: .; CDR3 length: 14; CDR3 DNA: TGCGCCAGCAGGCTTCGGGGACAGGGAGACGAGCAGTACTTC; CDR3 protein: CASRLRGQGDEQYF
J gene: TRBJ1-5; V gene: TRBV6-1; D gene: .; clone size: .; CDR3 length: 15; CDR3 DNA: TGTGCCAGCAGCCAGGCCCGATGGGGCAATCAGCCCCAGCATTTT; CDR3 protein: CASSQARWGNQPQHF
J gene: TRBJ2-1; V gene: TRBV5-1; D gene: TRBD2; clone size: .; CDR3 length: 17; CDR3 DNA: TGCGCCAGCAGCTTTGACCCACTAGCGGGAGGGTCGGATGAGCAGTTCTTC; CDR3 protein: CASSFDPLAGGSDEQFF
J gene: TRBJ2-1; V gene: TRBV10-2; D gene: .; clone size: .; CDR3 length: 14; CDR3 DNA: TGCGCCAGCAGTGTTAATGGAGGGTTCAATGAGCAGTTCTTC; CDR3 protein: CASSVNGGFNEQFF
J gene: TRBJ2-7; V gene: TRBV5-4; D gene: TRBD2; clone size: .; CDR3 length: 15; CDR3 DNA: TGTGCCAGCAGCTTGGCCGGTAGCGGGTTTTACGAGCAGTACTTC; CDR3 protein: CASSLAGSGFYEQYF
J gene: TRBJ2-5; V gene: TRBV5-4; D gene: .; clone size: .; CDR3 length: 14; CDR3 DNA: TGTGCCAGCAGCTTGGCCTCAGGCAGGGAGACCCAGTACTTC; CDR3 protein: CASSLASGRETQYF
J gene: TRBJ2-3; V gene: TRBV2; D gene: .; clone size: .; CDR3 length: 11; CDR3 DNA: TGTGCCAGCATCTGGGAAGGGGCGCAGTATTTT; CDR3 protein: CASIWEGAQYF
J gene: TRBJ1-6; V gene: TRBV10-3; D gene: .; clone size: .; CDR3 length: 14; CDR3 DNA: TGTGCCATCAGTCAAGTTGAACGGAATTCACCCCTCCACTTT; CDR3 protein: CAISQVERNSPLHF
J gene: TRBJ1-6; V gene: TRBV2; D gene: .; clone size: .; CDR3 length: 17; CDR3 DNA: TGTGCCAGCAGTGAAGCGAAAGGGGGTTTGGGTAATTCACCCCTCCACTTT; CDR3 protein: CASSEAKGGLGNSPLHF
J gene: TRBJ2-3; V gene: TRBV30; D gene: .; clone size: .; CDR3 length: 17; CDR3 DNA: TGTGCCTGGAGTTCACCTTTCGGGGACTCTCCCCTAGATACGCAGTATTTT; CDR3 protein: CAWSSPFGDSPLDTQYF
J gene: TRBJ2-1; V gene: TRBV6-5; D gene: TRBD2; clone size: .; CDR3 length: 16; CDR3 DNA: TGTGCCAGCAGTTACTCAGAAGCGGGAGGGCCGAATGAGCAGTTCTTC; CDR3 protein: CASSYSEAGGPNEQFF
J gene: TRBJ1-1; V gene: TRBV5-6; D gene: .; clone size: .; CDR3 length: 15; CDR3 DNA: TGTGCCAGCAGCTGGAGGGCAATAATGAACACTGAAGCTTTCTTT; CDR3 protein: CASSWRAIMNTEAFF
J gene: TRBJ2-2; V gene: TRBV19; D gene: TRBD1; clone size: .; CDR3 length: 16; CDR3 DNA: TGTGCCAGTAGTGTCAGGGGGCCACCGAACACCGGGGAGCTGTTTTTT; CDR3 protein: CASSVRGPPNTGELFF
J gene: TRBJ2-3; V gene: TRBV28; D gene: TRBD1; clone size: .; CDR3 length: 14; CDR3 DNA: TGTGCCACCGCGGGACAGGGGGCGGCAGATACGCAGTATTTT; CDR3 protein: CATAGQGAADTQYF
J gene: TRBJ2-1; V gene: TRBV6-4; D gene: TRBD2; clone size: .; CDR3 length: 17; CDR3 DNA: TGTGCCAGCAGGGCCGGGACTAGCGGGAGGACGCTCAATGAGCAGTTCTTC; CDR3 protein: CASRAGTSGRTLNEQFF
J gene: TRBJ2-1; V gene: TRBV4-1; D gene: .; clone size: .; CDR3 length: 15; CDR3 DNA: TGCGCCAGCAGCCATGGGGGCAGCTCCTACAATGAGCAGTTCTTC; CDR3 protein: CASSHGGSSYNEQFF
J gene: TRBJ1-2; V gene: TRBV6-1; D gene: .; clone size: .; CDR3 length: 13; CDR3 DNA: TGTGCCAGCAGTGTGCAGGGGATGCATGGCTACACCTTC; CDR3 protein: CASSVQGMHGYTF
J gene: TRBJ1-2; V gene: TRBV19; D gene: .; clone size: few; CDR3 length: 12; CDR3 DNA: TGTGCCAGTAGTATGTCAGGCTATGGCTACACCTTC; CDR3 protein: CASSMSGYGYTF
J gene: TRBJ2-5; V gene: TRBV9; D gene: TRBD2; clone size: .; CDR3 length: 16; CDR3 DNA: TGTGCCAGCAGCGTAGGAGTTAGCGGGAATCAAGAGACCCAGTACTTC; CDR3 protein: CASSVGVSGNQETQYF
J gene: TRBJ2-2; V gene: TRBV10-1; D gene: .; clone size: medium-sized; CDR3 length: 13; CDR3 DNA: TGCGCCAGCAGTGACAGGGACACCGGGGAGCTGTTTTTT; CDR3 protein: CASSDRDTGELFF
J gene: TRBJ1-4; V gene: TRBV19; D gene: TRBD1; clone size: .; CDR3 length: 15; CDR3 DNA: TGTGCCAGTAGTTTATGGACAGGTTCTAATGAAAAACTGTTTTTT; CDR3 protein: CASSLWTGSNEKLFF
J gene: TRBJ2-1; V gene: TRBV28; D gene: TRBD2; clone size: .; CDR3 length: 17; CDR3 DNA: TGTGCCAGCAGTGAAACCGGGACTAGCGGCTCCTACAATGAGCAGTTCTTC; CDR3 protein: CASSETGTSGSYNEQFF
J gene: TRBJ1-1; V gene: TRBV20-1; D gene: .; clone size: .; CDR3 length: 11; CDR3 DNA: TGCAGTGCCCCCCTGGGACACAGAGAGGACTTT; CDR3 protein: CSAPLGHREDF
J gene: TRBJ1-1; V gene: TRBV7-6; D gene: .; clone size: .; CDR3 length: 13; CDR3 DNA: TGTGCCAGCAGCTCGGGACAAAACACTGAAGCTTTCTTT; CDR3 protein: CASSSGQNTEAFF
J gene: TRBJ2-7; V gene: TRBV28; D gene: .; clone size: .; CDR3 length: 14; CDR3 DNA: TGTGCCAGCAGTTTTCCAACGACAGCCTACGAGCAGTACTTC; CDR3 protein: CASSFPTTAYEQYF
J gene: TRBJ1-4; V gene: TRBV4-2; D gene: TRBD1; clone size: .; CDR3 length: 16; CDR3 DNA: TGTGCCAGCAGCCCCAAAGAGGGACAGGCGAACGAAAAACTGTTTTTT; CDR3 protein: CASSPKEGQANEKLFF
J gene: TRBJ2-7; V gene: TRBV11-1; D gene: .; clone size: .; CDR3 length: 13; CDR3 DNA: TGTGCCAGCAGCTTGAACGGTCCCTACGAGCAGTACTTC; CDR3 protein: CASSLNGPYEQYF
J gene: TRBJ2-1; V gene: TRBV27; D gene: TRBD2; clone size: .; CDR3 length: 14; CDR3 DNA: TGTGCCAGCAGTTACGGCGGGGGGATCAATGAGCAGTTCTTC; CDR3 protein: CASSYGGGINEQFF
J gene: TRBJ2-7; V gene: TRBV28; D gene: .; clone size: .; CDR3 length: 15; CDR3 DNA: TGTGCCAGCAGTTTAGATTCTGGACAGATCTACGAGCAGTACTTC; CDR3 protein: CASSLDSGQIYEQYF
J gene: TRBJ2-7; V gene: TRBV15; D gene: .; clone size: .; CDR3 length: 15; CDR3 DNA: TGTGCCACCAGCAGAGATCTTGCCCAACACTACGAGCAGTACTTC; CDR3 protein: CATSRDLAQHYEQYF
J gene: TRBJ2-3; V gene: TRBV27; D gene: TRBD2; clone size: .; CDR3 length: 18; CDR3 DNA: TGTGCCAGCAGTTTAGGGACTAGCGGGGGCCTCAACACAGATACGCAGTATTTT; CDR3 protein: CASSLGTSGGLNTDTQYF
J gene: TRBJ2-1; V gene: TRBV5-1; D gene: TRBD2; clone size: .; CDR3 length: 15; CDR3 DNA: TGCGCCAGCAGCCTCGGACTAGCGGGAGATGATGAGCAGTTCTTC; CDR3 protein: CASSLGLAGDDEQFF
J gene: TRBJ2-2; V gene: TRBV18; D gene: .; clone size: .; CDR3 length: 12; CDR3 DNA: TGTGCCAGCTCTCGGAACACCGGGGAGCTGTTTTTT; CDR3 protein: CASSRNTGELFF
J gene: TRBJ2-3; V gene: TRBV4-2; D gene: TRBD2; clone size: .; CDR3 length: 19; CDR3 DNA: TGTGCCAGCAGCCAAGGTCTAGCGGGGGGCCGTAGGTTGACAGATACGCAGTATTTT; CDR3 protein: CASSQGLAGGRRLTDTQYF
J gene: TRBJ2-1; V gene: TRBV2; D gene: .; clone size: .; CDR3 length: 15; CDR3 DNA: TGTGCCAGCAGTGTTGAGCCAAGCTCCTACAATGAGCAGTTCTTC; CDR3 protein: CASSVEPSSYNEQFF
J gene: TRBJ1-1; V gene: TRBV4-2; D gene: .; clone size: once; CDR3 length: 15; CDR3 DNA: TGTGCCAGCAGCCAACCCTCGGGTAAGAACACTGAAGCTTTCTTT; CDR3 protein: CASSQPSGKNTEAFF
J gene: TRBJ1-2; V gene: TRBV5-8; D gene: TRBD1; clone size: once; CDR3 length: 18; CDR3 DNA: TGTGCCAGCAGCCCCCTGACAGGGGAGAGGGTCAGAGGATTTGGCTACACCTTC; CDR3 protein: CASSPLTGERVRGFGYTF
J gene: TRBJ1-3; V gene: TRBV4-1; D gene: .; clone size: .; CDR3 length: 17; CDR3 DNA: TGCGCCAGCAGCCAAGGTTTTGCGGGATTAACTGGAAACACCATATATTTT; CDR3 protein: CASSQGFAGLTGNTIYF
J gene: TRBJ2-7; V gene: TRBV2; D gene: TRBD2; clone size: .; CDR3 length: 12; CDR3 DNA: TGTGCCAGCACCAGGACTAGCAGCGAGCAGTACTTC; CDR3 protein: CASTRTSSEQYF
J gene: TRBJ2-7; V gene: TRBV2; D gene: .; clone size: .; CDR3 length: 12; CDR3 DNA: TGTGCCAGCAGCGGCGGAACCTACGAGCAGTACTTC; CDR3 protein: CASSGGTYEQYF
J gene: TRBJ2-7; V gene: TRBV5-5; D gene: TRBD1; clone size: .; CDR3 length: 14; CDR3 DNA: TGTGCCAGCAGCTTACGGGACAGAGGCTACGAGCAGTACTTC; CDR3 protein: CASSLRDRGYEQYF
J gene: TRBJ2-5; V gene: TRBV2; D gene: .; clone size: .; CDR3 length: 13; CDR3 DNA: TGTGCCAGCAGCCAGGATCTTTTGGAGACCCAGTACTTC; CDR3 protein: CASSQDLLETQYF
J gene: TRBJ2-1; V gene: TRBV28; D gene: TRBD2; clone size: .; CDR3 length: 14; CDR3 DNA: TGTGCCAGCAGGAGGACTAGCGGGATGGGTGAGCAGTTCTTC; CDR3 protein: CASRRTSGMGEQFF
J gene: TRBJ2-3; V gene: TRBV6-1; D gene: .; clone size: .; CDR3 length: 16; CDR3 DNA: TGTGCCAGCAGCGAACAGGGGAGGGTTGGCACAGATACGCAGTATTTT; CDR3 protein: CASSEQGRVGTDTQYF
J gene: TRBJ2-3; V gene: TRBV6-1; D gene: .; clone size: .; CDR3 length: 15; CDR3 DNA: TGTGCCAGCAGTGAAAGGCGGGATTACACAGATACGCAGTATTTT; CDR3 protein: CASSERRDYTDTQYF
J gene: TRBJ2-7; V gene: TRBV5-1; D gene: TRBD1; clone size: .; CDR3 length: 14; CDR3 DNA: TGCGCCAGCAGCTCGACAGGGGGATTCTACGAGCAGTACTTC; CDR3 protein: CASSSTGGFYEQYF
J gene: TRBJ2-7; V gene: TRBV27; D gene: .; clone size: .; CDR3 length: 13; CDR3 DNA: TGTGCCAGCAGTAATCGACAGTCTACGGAGCAGTACTTC; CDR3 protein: CASSNRQSTEQYF
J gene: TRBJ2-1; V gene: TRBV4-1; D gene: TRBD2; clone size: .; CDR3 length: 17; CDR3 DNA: TGCGCCAGCAGCCAAGGTGGGACTAGCGGGAGGGACGGTGAGCAGTTCTTC; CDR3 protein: CASSQGGTSGRDGEQFF